This T cell receptor beta chain was recovered during a study of blood T cells in healthy people across ages. Overall study findings and caveats: Observed TCR beta diversity showed a strong correlation with the percentage of naive T cells as measured by flow cytometry. Among long-lived donors, naive CD4+ cells were more numerous and diversity higher than in aged donors.

This clonotype was counted only a few times. Its antigen remains unidentified. V shed 8 bases and J 7 bases; nucleotides not matched to a gene: 5. This CDR3 region has 12 residues. For the second PCR, which ran for 7 to 11 cycles, a sample-barcoded 5' primer and a J-beta primer mix were used. The template-switch adaptor, which had 12 random nucleotides, put a tag on each cDNA molecule. At least 3 million CDR3-containing paired-end reads were obtained per sample. MiXCR, run by TCRdb on the 5' RACE reads, gives a single entry per CDR3 protein. The sample includes hundreds of thousands of distinct CDR3 sequences, roughly 24% of them seen just once. This same sample was also part of a study on T cells of mothers and their children.

The sample was blood. The TCR originated in a boy aged 5-17 years in good health. The V gene is TRBV12-3 or TRBV12-4, the J gene TRBJ2-1; TRBD1 aligns across 7 bases. The CDR3 region is CASGGQANEQFF. DNA for the CDR3: TGTGCCAGCGGAGGACAGGCTAATGAGCAGTTCTTC.